Following are 12 T cell receptor beta chains from one sample sequenced in a study of T-cell memory formation after mild COVID-19. TCRdb ran MiXCR on the 5' RACE reads and lists one entry per CDR3 protein. Found here are roughly 110,000 distinct CDR3 sequences, around 12% of them singletons; the top ten hold under 30%. The specimen sequenced was PBMCs or a T cell subset sorted from them (not recorded which). These receptors all stem from an adult woman who had mild COVID-19 (a few samples of this study predate the infection). Cell type and time point are not known.

The chain recombines TRBV4-1 with TRBJ1-1; the D is unclear. The CDR3 sequence is 14 residues long. V lost 1 base to trimming and J lost 1 base, with 7 bases between them. The germline CDR1 and CDR2 sequences are MGHRA and YSYEKL. Here the CDR3 reads CASSQGYENTEAFF. CDR3 bases: TGCGCCAGCAGCCAAGGGTATGAGAACACTGAAGCTTTCTTT.

V usage is TRBV7-2 and J usage is TRBJ2-3; the match to TRBD2 covers 11 bases. The CDR3 is 18 residues long. The V and J ends lost 3 bases and 1 base, in that order; junction bases with no gene match: 9. Germline lookup yields CDR1 SGHTA and CDR2 FQGNSA. Here the CDR3 DNA reads TGTGCCAGCAGCTTCACGACGGTTAGCGGGAGGGGCACAGATACGCAGTATTTT. Its protein is CASSFTTVSGRGTDTQYF.

V usage is TRBV5-1 and J usage is TRBJ1-2, with a weak D call TRBD1 (5 bases). From germline, CDR1 is SGHRS and CDR2 YFSETQ. There are 17 residues in the CDR3. V dropped 0 bases and J dropped 5 bases, with 20 bases sitting between them. The CDR3 loop reads CASSLAGGAGGVYGYTF. The CDR3 coding sequence is TGCGCCAGCAGCTTGGCCGGAGGGGCCGGGGGTGTGTATGGCTACACCTTC.

Many counts were recorded for this clonotype. The CDR3 spells CASSLVGNEQFF. CDR3 coding DNA: TGTGCCAGCAGCTTAGTAGGCAATGAGCAGTTCTTC. The chain employs TRBV7-6 and TRBJ2-1; D is unresolved. Trimming stripped 1 base from V and 6 bases from J, with 4 bases between. The CDR3 loop spans 12 amino acids. Germline V gene sequence: CDR1 SGHVS, CDR2 FNYEAQ. Full variable domain (rest looked up from reference TRBV7-6 and TRBJ2-1): GAGVSQSPRYKVTKRGQDVALRCDPISGHVSLYWYRQALGQGPEFLTYFNYEAQQDKSGLPNDRFSAERPEGSISTLTIQRTEQRDSAMYRCASSLVGNEQFFGPGTRLTVL.

The table lists this clonotype with a few counts. The chain joins TRBV20-1 to TRBJ2-1, with D perhaps matching TRBD1 (6 bases). This CDR3 has 14 residues. The germline gives CDR1 DFQATT, CDR2 SNEGSKA (reference sequence). Trimming took 5 bases from V and 3 from J, leaving 14 bases between them. CDR3 DNA sequence: TGCAGTGCTCTGGGGGCGGGCGTCTACAATGAGCAGTTCTTC. As protein: CSALGAGVYNEQFF.

This chain uses TRBV27 with TRBJ1-5; D is unclear. CDR3 length equals 15 residues. The germline V gene encodes CDR1 MNHEY and CDR2 SMNVEV (reference sequence). V lost 0 bases, J lost 0 bases, and 6 bases lay in between. The CDR3 reads CASSLSRNSNQPQHF. CDR3 bases: TGTGCCAGCAGTTTATCCAGAAATAGCAATCAGCCCCAGCATTTT.

This clonotype was counted only a few times. The chain carries TRBV27 and TRBJ2-5; no definite D call. Between the trimmed V and J ends, which lost 4 bases and 0 bases, there was a span of 6 bases. The germline CDR1 and CDR2 sequences are MNHEY and SMNVEV (reference sequence). The CDR3 runs 13 residues. CDR3 coding DNA: TGTGCCAGCAGTTACGGCCACCAAGAGACCCAGTACTTC. This sequence encodes CASSYGHQETQYF.

This sequence joins TRBV27 and TRBJ2-3; D is uncertain. CDR3 length: 15 residues. V lost 1 base and J lost 0, with 8 bases in between. Germline CDR1 and CDR2: MNHEY and SMNVEV (reference sequence). The CDR3 here is CASSLFTLSTDTQYF. In DNA form, the CDR3 reads TGTGCCAGCAGTTTATTCACCCTTAGCACAGATACGCAGTATTTT.

The chain combines TRBV29-1 with TRBJ2-1, with 8 nucleotides matching TRBD2. Germline V CDR1 and CDR2: SQVTM, ANQGSEA. This CDR3 spans 16 amino acids. Trimming took 7 bases from V and 0 from J; bases not matched to a gene: 11. The CDR3 protein is CSAQGRAGASYNEQFF. The CDR3 DNA reads TGCAGCGCACAGGGACGAGCGGGGGCCTCCTACAATGAGCAGTTCTTC.

This clonotype was detected once. The rearrangement links TRBV10-2 to TRBJ2-5; TRBD1 might be the D (5 bases). Germline V gene sequence: CDR1 WSHSY, CDR2 SAAADI. Trimming took 3 bases from V and 4 from J, leaving 12 bases between them. The CDR3 sequence is 14 residues long. CDR3 sequence reads: CASSDHRTLETQYF. Written as DNA, the CDR3 is TGCGCCAGCAGTGACCACAGGACCTTAGAGACCCAGTACTTC.

In DNA form, the CDR3 reads TGTGCCAGCATCCTCTATAGCGGGATCTCCTACGAGCAGTACTTC. Translated: CASILYSGISYEQYF. The rearrangement links TRBV7-9 to TRBJ2-7; 8 bases fit TRBD2. Germline CDR1 and CDR2: SEHNR and FQNEAQ (reference sequence). This CDR3 contains 15 residues. Trimming cost V 7 bases and J 0 bases; bases outside gene matches: 8. Full variable domain (remainder filled in from reference TRBV7-9 and TRBJ2-7): DTGVSQNPRHKITKRGQNVTFRCDPISEHNRLYWYRQTLGQGPEFLTYFQNEAQLEKSRLLSDRFSAERPKGSFSTLEIQRTEQGDSAMYLCASILYSGISYEQYFGPGTRLTVT.

The chain uses TRBV5-1 and TRBJ2-3; TRBD2 aligns across 8 bases. The CDR3 sequence is 15 residues long. The trim removed 2 bases at V and 5 bases at J, leaving 7 bases unmatched. CDR1 and CDR2 from the germline V gene are SGHRS and YFSETQ. This CDR3 is CASSFAPAGGDTQYF. Written as DNA, the CDR3 is TGCGCCAGCAGCTTTGCGCCGGCGGGGGGAGATACGCAGTATTTT. The full variable domain, in which reference TRBV5-1 and TRBJ2-3 provide the parts outside the CDR3, is KAGVTQTPRYLIKTRGQQVTLSCSPISGHRSVSWYQQTPGQGLQFLFEYFSETQRNKGNFPGRFSGRQFSNSRSEMNVSTLELGDSALYLCASSFAPAGGDTQYFGPGTRLTVL.